The entry below gives a single T cell receptor beta chain sequence along with its context. The count of this clone is one. No antigen is known for it. Base quality data are lacking; no much larger clone is found one base away. Additional DNA sequences in this sample encode the identical CDR3. TCR CDR3 regions were amplified from genomic DNA by multiplex PCR using the deep immunoSEQ assay. Extracted genomic DNA from each cell subset was spread evenly across all wells of several immunoSEQ 96-well plates, with each plate serving as a replicate. Each replicate PCR for sorted subsets received about 200 ng genomic DNA, equal to roughly 29,000 T cell genomes. Purified libraries were quantified with a Qubit 3.0 fluorometer, sized on a Bioanalyzer 2100, and re-quantified with the KAPA Library Quantification kit. Every immunoSEQ 96-well plate was sequenced on a separate single-read 150-cycle Illumina NextSeq 550 flow cell. From the authors' description of their analysis: The immunoSEQ output contained only junctional sequences without quality scores, so filtering could not match that applied to full-length reads. Sequences were annotated with PyIR, a Python wrapper for IgBLAST v1.9, and V/J genes and CDR3 were assigned using IMGT germline references. Reads were removed for weak V/J assignments (E-value above 1e-6), missing CDR3, stop codons, out-of-frame junctions, or ambiguous translated residues. V3J clonotypes were defined by identical inferred V gene, J gene, and CDR3 amino acid sequence. Percentage overlap between repertoires was computed as shared unique clonotypes divided by the size of the smaller repertoire. Repertoire richness was assessed with RTK rarefaction, the Chao1 estimator, and Recon v2.1 estimates of unobserved clonotypes. OLGA was used to compute generation probabilities for all TCRbeta clonotypes that the gDNA method yielded from a handful of donors. TCRdb's version of the immuneACCESS table is confined to in-frame rearrangements and falls short of the full clone set. An unresolved V gene accounts for under half of the shortfall where checked; the remainder is of unknown origin. That table supplies the V and J calls and clone size; D and trimming were determined from the DNA. Across this sample there are millions of clones, with 93% seen only once. Jointly, the top ten make up 1.5% to 2% of the sample.

These data belong to a study of shared clonotypes between healthy human individuals (TCRdb year 2020). Background on the whole study: The cohort comprised a couple of women and three men aged 18 to 49 years. To estimate repertoire size and how much clonotype sharing occurs between individuals, the study deeply sequenced the blood TCR repertoires of 5 or 6 healthy adults. For each donor, three plates each were used for CD4 naive and CD4 memory, two plates were used for CD8 naive, and one plate was used for CD8 memory. Per donor, leukapheresis produced somewhere between about 0.94 and 9 billion PBMCs. To increase sequencing depth and limit assay-specific biases, TCR repertoire library preparation and sequencing were carried out by different laboratories using diverse techniques. On the study overall, not on this receptor specifically: Because the study included only a small number of donors, the genetic and exposure-history diversity represented was limited. Incomplete sequencing was indicated by rarefaction of sorted-subset datasets, despite the large sequencing depth. Compared with non-shared clonotypes, the clonotypes found in all four sorted-subset donors had higher generation probabilities. Estimated clonotype richness was generally larger for naive than for memory subsets. Sampling was restricted to blood, and TCR repertoires in tissues likely differ from the TCR repertoires found in blood. Pairwise subsampling indicated that sequencing depth was expected to affect the degree of clonotype sharing among donors. When several donors were compared, the shared fraction of clonotypes was about 5.4% for naive CD4, over 3% for naive CD8, 2.3% for memory CD4, and around 0.37% for memory CD8.

For the CD8 naive samples, CD45RO-negative cells were positively selected for CCR7, yielding a CD45RA+CCR7+ population from which TemRA cells were excluded. Donors were healthy HIV-negative adults with no recently reported acute infections or vaccinations. Every donor was a Caucasian adult living in Nashville, Tennessee, USA. Blood was obtained by leukapheresis, after which PBMCs were separated by Ficoll-Histopaque density gradient centrifugation and cryopreserved in liquid nitrogen vapor phase. Analytical flow cytometry was used to check the purity and quantity of each magnetically sorted T cell population. Each sorted fraction had its genomic DNA isolated and then quantified by UV absorbance on a Nanodrop 2000c. Inclusive of the bounding cysteine and phenylalanine, the CDR3 is 14 residues long. The retained sequence is limited to the CDR3, 42 bases, with the frame set at the first base. The germline V gene gives CDR1 as SGHVS and CDR2 as FNYEAQ. Trimming removed 2 bases from V and 0 bases from J, leaving 7 bases between the germline ends.

The receptor comes from a man aged 18 to 30 in good health. Some clones in this sample may be carry-over from other donors' samples. The chain uses TRBV7-6 and TRBJ1-1; no confident D gene assignment can be made. Material: naive CD8+ T cells from PBMCs. The cell subset or site label corresponds to: CD45RA+CCR7+. This receptor has the CDR3 CASSLLTVNTEAFF. In nucleotide form, the sequence is TGTGCCAGCAGCTTACTCACCGTGAACACTGAAGCTTTCTTT.